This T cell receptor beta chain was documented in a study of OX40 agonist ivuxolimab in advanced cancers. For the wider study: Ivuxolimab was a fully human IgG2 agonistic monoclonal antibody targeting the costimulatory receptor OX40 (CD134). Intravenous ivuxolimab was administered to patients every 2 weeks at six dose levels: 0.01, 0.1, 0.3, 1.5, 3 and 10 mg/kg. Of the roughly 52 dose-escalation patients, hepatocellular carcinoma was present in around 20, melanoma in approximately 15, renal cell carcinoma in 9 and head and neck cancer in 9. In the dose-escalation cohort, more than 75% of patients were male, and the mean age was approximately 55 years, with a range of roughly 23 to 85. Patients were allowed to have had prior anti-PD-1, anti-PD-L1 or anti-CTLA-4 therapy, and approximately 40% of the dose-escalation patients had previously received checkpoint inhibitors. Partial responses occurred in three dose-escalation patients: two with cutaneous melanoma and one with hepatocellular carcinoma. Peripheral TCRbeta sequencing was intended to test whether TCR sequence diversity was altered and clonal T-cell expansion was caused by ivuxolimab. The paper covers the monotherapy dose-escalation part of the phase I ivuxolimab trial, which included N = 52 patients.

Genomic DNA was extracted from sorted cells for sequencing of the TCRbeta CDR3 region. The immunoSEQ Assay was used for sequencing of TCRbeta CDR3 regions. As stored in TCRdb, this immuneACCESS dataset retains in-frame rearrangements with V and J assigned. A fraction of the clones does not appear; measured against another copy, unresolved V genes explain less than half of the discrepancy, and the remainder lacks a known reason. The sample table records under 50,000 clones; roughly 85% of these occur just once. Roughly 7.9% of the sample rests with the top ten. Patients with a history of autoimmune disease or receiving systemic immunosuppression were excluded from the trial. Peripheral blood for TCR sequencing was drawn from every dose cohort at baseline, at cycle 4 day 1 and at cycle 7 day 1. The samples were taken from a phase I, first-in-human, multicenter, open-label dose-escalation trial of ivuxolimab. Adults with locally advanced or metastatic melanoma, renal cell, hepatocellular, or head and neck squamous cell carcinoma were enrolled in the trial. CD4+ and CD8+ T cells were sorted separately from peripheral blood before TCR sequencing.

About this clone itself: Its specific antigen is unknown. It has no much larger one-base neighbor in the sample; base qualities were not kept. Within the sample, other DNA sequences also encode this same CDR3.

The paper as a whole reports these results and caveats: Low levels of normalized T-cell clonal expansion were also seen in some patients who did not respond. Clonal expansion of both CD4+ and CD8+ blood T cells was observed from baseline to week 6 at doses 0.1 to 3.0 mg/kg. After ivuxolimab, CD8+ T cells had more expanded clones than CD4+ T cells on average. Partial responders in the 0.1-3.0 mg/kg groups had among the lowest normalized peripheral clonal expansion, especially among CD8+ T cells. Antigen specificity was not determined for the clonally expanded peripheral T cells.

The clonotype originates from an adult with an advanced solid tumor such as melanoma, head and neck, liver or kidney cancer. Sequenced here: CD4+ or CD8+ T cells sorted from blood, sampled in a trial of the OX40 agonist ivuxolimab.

Here is the DNA: TGTGCCAGCAGTTTGGGAGGGAGGGTAAGCACTGAAGCTTTCTTT. It codes for CASSLGGRVSTEAFF. The chain joins TRBV28 to TRBJ1-1, with an unclear D gene assignment. Its CDR3 holds 15 amino acids, cysteine through phenylalanine. The CDR3 DNA has 45 bases and is translated from base 1. The germline V gene specifies MDHEN as CDR1 and SYDVKM as CDR2. Trimming takes 3 bases from V and 4 bases from J, and the germline ends sit 15 bases apart.